One sample yielded the 4 T cell receptor beta chains listed below, sequenced in a study of cytomegalovirus exposure and HLA in healthy donors. The PCR ran on 60 Vbeta and 13 Jbeta primers. Profiling relied on immunoSEQ multiplex PCR, and the TCRdb table lists in-frame clones only, not all of them. The sample has about 190,000 clones, around 90% seen once. The source material was PBMCs. The receptors come from a boy younger than 10 in good health and CMV-seronegative.

The rearrangement joins TRBV15 to TRBJ2-3, with D maybe TRBD2 (5 bases). CDR3 length: 16 residues. V was clipped by 3 bases and J by 2 bases, with 15 bases between them. CDR1 is LNHNV and CDR2 is YYDKDF in the germline V gene (reference sequence). As DNA, the CDR3 is TGTGCCACCAGCAGGATCACGGGGAGATCCACAGATACGCAGTATTTT. It yields the protein CATSRITGRSTDTQYF.

The chain employs TRBV19 and TRBJ2-1; 10 nucleotides line up with TRBD2. V shed 3 bases, J shed 0 bases, and the junction held 8 bases outside the gene matches. Germline lookup yields CDR1 LNHDA and CDR2 SQIVND (reference sequence). The CDR3 extends over 18 amino acids. The CDR3 coding sequence is TGTGCCAGTAGTATTTTCCCTAGCGGGAGTCTCTCCTACAATGAGCAGTTCTTC. Translated, it gives CASSIFPSGSLSYNEQFF.

The chain recombines TRBV5-1 with TRBJ1-2; 7 nucleotides agree with TRBD1. In germline, CDR1 is SGHRS, CDR2 YFSETQ. With 4 bases clipped from V and 8 bases from J, the junction kept 11 bases outside the gene matches. The CDR3 is made up of 14 amino acids. CDR3 sequence reads: CASSRDSSPEGYTF. CDR3 in DNA: TGCGCCAGCAGCCGGGACAGTTCTCCGGAAGGCTACACCTTC. The variable domain in full, with the rest retrieved from reference TRBV5-1 and TRBJ1-2, is KAGVTQTPRYLIKTRGQQVTLSCSPISGHRSVSWYQQTPGQGLQFLFEYFSETQRNKGNFPGRFSGRQFSNSRSEMNVSTLELGDSALYLCASSRDSSPEGYTFGSGTRLTVV.

The genes are TRBV5-1 and TRBJ2-1; TRBD1 matches at 11 bases. The germline V gene encodes CDR1 SGHRS and CDR2 YFSETQ. This CDR3 comprises 15 residues. Unmatched junction bases numbered 12, after V lost 8 bases and J lost 8 bases. The CDR3 coding sequence is TGCGCCAGTTCCCCGGGACAGGGGGATTTTTATGAGCAGTTCTTC. Translation gives CASSPGQGDFYEQFF. The variable domain in full, with the rest retrieved from reference TRBV5-1 and TRBJ2-1, is KAGVTQTPRYLIKTRGQQVTLSCSPISGHRSVSWYQQTPGQGLQFLFEYFSETQRNKGNFPGRFSGRQFSNSRSEMNVSTLELGDSALYLCASSPGQGDFYEQFFGPGTRLTVL.